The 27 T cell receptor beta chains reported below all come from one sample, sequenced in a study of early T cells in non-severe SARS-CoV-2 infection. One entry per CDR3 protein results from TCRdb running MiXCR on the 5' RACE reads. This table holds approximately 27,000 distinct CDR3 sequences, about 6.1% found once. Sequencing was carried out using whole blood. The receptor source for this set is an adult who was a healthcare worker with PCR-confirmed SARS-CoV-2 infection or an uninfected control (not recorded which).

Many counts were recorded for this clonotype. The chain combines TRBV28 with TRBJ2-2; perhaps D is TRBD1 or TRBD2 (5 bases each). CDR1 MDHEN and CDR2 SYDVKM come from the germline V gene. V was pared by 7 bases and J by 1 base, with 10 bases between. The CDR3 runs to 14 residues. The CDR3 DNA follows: TGTGCCAGCACGACTGGGGGGAACACCGGGGAGCTGTTTTTT. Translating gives CASTTGGNTGELFF.

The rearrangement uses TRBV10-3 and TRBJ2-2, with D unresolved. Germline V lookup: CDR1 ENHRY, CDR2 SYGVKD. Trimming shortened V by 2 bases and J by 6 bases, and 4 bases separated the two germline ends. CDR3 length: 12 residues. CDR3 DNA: TGTGCCATCAGTGAGGAGGCCGGGGAGCTGTTTTTT. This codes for CAISEEAGELFF.

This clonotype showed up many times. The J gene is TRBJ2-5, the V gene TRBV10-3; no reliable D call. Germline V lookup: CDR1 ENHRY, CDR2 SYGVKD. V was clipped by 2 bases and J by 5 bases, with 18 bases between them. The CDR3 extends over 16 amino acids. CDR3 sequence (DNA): TGTGCCATCAGTGAGACGAAGGGCACCTTTGTTGAGACCCAGTACTTC. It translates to CAISETKGTFVETQYF.

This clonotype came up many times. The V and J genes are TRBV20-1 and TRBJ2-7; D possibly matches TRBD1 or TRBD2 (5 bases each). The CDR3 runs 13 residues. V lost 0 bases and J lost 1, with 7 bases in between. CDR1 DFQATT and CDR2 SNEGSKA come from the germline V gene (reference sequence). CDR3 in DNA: TGCAGTGCTAGAGATGGGGGATCCTACGAGCAGTACTTC. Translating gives CSARDGGSYEQYF.

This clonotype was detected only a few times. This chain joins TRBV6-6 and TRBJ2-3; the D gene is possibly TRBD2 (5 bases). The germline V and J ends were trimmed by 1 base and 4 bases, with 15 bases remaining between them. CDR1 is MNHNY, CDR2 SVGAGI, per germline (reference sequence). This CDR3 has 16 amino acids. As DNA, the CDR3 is TGTGCCAGCAGTTACTTTTCGGGGAAGAGTGCAGATACGCAGTATTTT. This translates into CASSYFSGKSADTQYF.

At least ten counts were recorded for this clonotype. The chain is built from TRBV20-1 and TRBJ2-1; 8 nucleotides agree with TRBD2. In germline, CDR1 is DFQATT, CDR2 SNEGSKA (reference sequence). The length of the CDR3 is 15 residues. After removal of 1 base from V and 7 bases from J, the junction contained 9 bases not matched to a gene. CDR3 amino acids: CSARVPSGSKNEQFF. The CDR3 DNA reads TGCAGTGCTAGAGTCCCCAGCGGGAGTAAGAATGAGCAGTTCTTC.

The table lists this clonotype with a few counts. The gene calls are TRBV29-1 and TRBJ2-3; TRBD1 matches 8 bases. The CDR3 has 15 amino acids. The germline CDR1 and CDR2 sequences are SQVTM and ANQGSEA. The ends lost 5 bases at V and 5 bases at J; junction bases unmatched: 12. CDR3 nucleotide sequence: TGCAGCGTTCGCGCAGGGACAGGATTAGGAGATACGCAGTATTTT. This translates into CSVRAGTGLGDTQYF.

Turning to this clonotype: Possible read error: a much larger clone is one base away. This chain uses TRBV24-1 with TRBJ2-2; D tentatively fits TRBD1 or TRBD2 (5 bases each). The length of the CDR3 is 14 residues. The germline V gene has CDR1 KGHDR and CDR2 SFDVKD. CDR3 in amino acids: CATSDQTDTGELLF. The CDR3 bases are TGTGCCACCAGTGATCAGACGGACACCGGGGAGCTGCTTTTT.

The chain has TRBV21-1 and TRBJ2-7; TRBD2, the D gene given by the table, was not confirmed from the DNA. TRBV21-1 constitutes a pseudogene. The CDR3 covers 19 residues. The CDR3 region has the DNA TGTGCCAGCAGCAAAATAGGACTAGCGGGAGTTTATCCGATACGGGAGCAGTACTTC. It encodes CASSKIGLAGVYPIREQYF.

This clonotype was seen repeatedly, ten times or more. The DNA for the CDR3 is TGCAGCGTTGCACGCGGCTCTAGCACAGATACGCAGTATTTT. It encodes CSVARGSSTDTQYF. The rearrangement uses TRBV29-1 and TRBJ2-3, with D uncertain. The germline V and J ends were trimmed by 4 bases and 0 bases, with 11 bases remaining between them. This CDR3 spans 14 amino acids. In germline, CDR1 is SQVTM, CDR2 ANQGSEA.

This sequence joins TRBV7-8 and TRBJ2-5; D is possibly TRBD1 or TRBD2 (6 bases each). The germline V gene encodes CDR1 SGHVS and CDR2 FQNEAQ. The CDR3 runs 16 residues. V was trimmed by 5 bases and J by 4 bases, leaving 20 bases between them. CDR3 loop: CASSPRGPGGRETQYF. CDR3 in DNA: TGTGCCAGCAGCCCCCGGGGGCCGGGCGGCAGAGAGACCCAGTACTTC.

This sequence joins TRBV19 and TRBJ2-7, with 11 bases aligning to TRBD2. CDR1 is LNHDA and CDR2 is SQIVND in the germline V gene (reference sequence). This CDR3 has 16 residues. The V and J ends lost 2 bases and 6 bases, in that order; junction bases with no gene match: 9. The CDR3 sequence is CASSILSVAGGREQYF. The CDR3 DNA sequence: TGTGCCAGTAGTATATTGTCGGTAGCGGGAGGGCGCGAGCAGTACTTC.

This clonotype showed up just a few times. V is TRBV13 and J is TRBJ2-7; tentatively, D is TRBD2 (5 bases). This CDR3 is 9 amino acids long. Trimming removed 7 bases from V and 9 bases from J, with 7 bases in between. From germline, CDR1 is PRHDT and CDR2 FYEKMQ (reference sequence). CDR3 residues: CASIGGQYF. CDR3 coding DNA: TGTGCCAGCATTGGAGGGCAGTACTTC.

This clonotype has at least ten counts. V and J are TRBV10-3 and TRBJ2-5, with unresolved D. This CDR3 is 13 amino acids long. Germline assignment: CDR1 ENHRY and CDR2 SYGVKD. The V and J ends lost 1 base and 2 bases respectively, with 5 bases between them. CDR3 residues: CAISEFLQETQYF. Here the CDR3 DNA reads TGTGCCATCAGTGAGTTCCTTCAAGAGACCCAGTACTTC.

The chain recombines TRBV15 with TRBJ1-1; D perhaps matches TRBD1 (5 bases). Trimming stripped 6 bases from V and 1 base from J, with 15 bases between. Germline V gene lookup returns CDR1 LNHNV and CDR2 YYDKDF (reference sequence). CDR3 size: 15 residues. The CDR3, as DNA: TGTGCCACCAGGCCTAACCGGGGGAGGAACACTGAAGCTTTCTTT. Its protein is CATRPNRGRNTEAFF.

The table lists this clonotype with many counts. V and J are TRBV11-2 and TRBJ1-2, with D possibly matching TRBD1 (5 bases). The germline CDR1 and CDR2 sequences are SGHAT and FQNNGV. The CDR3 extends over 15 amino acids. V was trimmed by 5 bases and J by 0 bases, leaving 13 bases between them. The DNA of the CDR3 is TGTGCCAGCAGCCTTCCGGGACCTGCTAACTATGGCTACACCTTC. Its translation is CASSLPGPANYGYTF.

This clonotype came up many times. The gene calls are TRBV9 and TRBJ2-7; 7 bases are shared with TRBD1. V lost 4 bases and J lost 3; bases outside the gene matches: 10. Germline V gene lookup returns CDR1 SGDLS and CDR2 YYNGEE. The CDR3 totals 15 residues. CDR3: CASSPDTGQFYEQYF. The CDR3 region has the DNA TGTGCCAGCAGCCCCGACACGGGACAGTTCTACGAGCAGTACTTC.

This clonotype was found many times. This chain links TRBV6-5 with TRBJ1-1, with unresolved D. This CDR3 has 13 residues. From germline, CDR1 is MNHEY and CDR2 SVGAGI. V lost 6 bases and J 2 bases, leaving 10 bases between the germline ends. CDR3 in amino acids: CASSSSVNTEAFF. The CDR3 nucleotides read TGTGCCAGCAGCTCTTCTGTTAACACTGAAGCTTTCTTT.

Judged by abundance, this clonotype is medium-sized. CDR3 bases: TGTGCCAGCAGCCTTCAGGGGGCAGGAAGCAATCAGCCCCAGCATTTT. Translating it yields CASSLQGAGSNQPQHF. The chain uses TRBV5-6 and TRBJ1-5; TRBD1 matches at 8 bases. CDR3 length: 16 amino acids. Germline V gene lookup returns CDR1 SGHDT and CDR2 YYEEEE. V was pared by 4 bases and J by 1 base, with 7 bases of the junction left unmatched.

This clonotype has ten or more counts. Here the CDR3 reads CASSPLRGRTDTQYF. The DNA of the CDR3 is TGTGCCAGCAGCCCCCTTCGGGGACGCACAGATACGCAGTATTTT. This chain links TRBV11-2 with TRBJ2-3; D assignment may be TRBD1 or TRBD2 (5 bases each). The CDR3 spans 15 residues. Germline V gene data show CDR1 as SGHAT and CDR2 as FQNNGV. Trimming took off 5 bases at V and 1 base at J, with 13 bases between the two ends.

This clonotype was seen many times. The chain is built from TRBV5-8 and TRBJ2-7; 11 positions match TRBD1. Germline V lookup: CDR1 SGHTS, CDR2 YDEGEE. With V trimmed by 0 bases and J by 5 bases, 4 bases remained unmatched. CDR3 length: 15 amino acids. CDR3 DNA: TGTGCCAGCAGCTTGGCGCCGGACAGGGGGCACGAGCAGTACTTC. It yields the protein CASSLAPDRGHEQYF.

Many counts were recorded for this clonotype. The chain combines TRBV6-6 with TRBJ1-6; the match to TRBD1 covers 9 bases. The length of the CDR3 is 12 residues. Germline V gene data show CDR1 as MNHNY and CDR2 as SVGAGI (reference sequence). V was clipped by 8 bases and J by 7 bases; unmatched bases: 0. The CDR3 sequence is CASGTGNSPLHF. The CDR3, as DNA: TGTGCCAGCGGGACAGGGAATTCACCCCTCCACTTT.

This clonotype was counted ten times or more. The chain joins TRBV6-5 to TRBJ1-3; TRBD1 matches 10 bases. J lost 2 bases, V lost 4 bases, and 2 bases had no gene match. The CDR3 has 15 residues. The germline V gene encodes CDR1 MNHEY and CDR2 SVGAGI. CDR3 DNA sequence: TGTGCCAGCAGTTTTGGGACAGGGGCTGGAAACACCATATATTTT. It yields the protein CASSFGTGAGNTIYF.

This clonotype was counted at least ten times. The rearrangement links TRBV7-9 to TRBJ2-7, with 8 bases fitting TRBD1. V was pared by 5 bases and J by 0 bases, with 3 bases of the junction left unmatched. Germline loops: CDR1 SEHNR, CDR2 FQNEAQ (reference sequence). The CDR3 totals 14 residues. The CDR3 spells CASSVDRASYEQYF. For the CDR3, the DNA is TGTGCCAGCAGCGTGGACAGGGCCTCCTACGAGCAGTACTTC.

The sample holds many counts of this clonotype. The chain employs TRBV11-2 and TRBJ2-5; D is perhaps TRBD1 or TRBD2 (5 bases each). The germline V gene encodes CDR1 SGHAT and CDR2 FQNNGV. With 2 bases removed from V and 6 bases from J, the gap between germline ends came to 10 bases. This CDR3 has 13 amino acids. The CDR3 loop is CASSLRGAKTQYF. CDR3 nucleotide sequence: TGTGCCAGCAGCTTACGGGGCGCAAAGACCCAGTACTTC.

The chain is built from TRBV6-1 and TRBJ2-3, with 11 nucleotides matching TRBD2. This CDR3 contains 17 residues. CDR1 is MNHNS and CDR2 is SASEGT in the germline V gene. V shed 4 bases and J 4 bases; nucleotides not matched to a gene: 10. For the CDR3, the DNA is TGTGCCAGCAGTGGGGCATTGACTAGCGGGGCCGCAGATACGCAGTATTTT. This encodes CASSGALTSGAADTQYF.

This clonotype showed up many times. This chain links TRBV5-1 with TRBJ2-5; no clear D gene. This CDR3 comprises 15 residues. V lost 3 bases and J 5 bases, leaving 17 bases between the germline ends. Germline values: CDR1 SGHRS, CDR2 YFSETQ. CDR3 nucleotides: TGCGCCAGCAGCTCTCCGAGCCCAAAATCGGAGACCCAGTACTTC. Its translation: CASSSPSPKSETQYF.